This TCR beta chain was retrieved from a study of OX40 agonist ivuxolimab in advanced cancers. On this clone itself: Its antigen is as yet unknown.

Findings and limits, study-wide: More expanded clones were found, on average, in CD8+ than in CD4+ T cells. Partial responders at 0.1-3.0 mg/kg showed near-lowest clonal expansion.

The table came from immunoSEQ multiplex PCR; TCRdb's copy has only in-frame clones and leaves some out. The sample consists of about 83,000 clones, about 85% of them appearing once. The CDR3 covers 11 residues. V shed 5 bases and J 4 bases; nucleotides not matched to a gene: 1. Germline V gene sequence: CDR1 SQVTM, CDR2 ANQGSEA. The chain recombines TRBV29-1 with TRBJ2-5, with TRBD1 identical over 7 bases. The input for sequencing was CD4+ or CD8+ T cells sorted from blood, taken in a trial of the OX40 agonist ivuxolimab. This clonotype was obtained from an adult with an advanced solid tumor such as melanoma, head and neck, liver or kidney cancer. CDR3 in amino acids: CSVHRGETQYF. The CDR3 coding sequence is TGCAGCGTTCACAGGGGAGAGACCCAGTACTTC.